Presented here are 20 T cell receptor beta chains from one specimen sequenced in a study of blood T cells in healthy people across ages. The use of a sample-barcoded 5' primer and a J-beta primer mix characterized a second PCR of about 7 to 12 cycles. TCRdb re-called the 5' RACE reads through MiXCR, storing one row per CDR3 protein. This sample has about 1.4 million distinct CDR3 sequences, with approximately 59% found just once. The sample comprised blood. These receptors came from a man aged 18 to 30 in good health.

The chain combines TRBV6-5 with TRBJ1-2, with 7 bases that match TRBD1. Germline V gene data show CDR1 as MNHEY and CDR2 as SVGAGI. The CDR3 runs to 13 residues. The V segment lost 4 bases and the J segment 8 bases; nucleotides outside the gene matches: 7. CDR3 region: CASSFKGAGGYTF. CDR3 bases: TGTGCCAGCAGTTTTAAGGGGGCCGGGGGCTACACCTTC.

The rearrangement uses TRBV5-1 and TRBJ2-2; D is unclear. With 3 bases removed from V and 2 bases from J, the gap between germline ends came to 11 bases. This CDR3 has 15 residues. Germline V lookup: CDR1 SGHRS, CDR2 YFSETQ. CDR3 coding DNA: TGCGCCAGCAGCTCCAGACGGTATAACACCGGGGAGCTGTTTTTT. Amino acid sequence: CASSSRRYNTGELFF.

Only a few counts were recorded for this clonotype. This chain connects TRBV27 to TRBJ1-1; D not certain. V was cut by 6 bases and J by 6 bases, with 14 bases left in between. The CDR3 covers 13 residues. Per germline, CDR1 MNHEY and CDR2 SMNVEV (reference sequence). The CDR3: CASRDPPASEAFF. CDR3 coding DNA: TGTGCCAGCAGAGACCCGCCCGCATCTGAAGCTTTCTTT.

The chain couples TRBV7-9 to TRBJ2-1; D call uncertain. This CDR3 has 18 amino acids. CDR1 is SEHNR and CDR2 is FQNEAQ in the germline V gene (reference sequence). Trimming took off 4 bases at V and 4 bases at J, with 23 bases between the two ends. CDR3 residues: CASSSSPGESRVYNEQFF. CDR3 bases: TGTGCCAGCAGCTCCAGCCCCGGAGAGTCTCGCGTATACAATGAGCAGTTCTTC.

The chain couples TRBV20-1 to TRBJ2-4; 11 bases match TRBD2. The CDR3 covers 15 residues. Germline CDR1 DFQATT, CDR2 SNEGSKA (reference sequence). J gave up 5 bases and V 3 bases, and 6 bases lay outside the gene matches. Here the CDR3 DNA reads TGCAGTGCTAGTGAACTAGCGGGGGTTGAAAACATTCAGTACTTC. Its protein product is CSASELAGVENIQYF.

The chain has TRBV7-2 and TRBJ2-2; 11 nucleotides align to TRBD1. After removal of 0 bases from V and 4 bases from J, the junction contained 1 base not matched to a gene. The CDR3 covers 16 residues. Germline CDR1 is SGHTA and CDR2 is FQGNSA. CDR3 region: CASSLAGQGVTGELFF. In nucleotides, the CDR3 is TGTGCCAGCAGCTTAGCGGGACAGGGGGTCACCGGGGAGCTGTTTTTT.

The chain links TRBV7-9 to TRBJ2-1; 12 bases are a match to TRBD2. There are 14 residues in the CDR3. Germline CDR1 SEHNR, CDR2 FQNEAQ (reference sequence). V lost 4 bases, J lost 8 bases, and 3 bases stayed unmatched. CDR3 bases: TGTGCCAGCAGCTCTAGCGGGGGGGACGATGAGCAGTTCTTC. Its protein product is CASSSSGGDDEQFF.

The V and J genes are TRBV5-1 and TRBJ2-7; TRBD1 is a possible D gene (6 bases). The CDR3 consists of 17 residues. Germline V CDR1 and CDR2: SGHRS, YFSETQ. V lost 4 bases, J lost 2 bases, and 22 bases lay in between. The CDR3 sequence: CASSPWPLQGLTYEQYF. In DNA form, the CDR3 reads TGCGCCAGCAGCCCATGGCCCCTACAGGGATTGACCTACGAGCAGTACTTC.

The CDR3 region has the DNA TGTGCCAGCAGTGAGGGGAGGGGACACTCCTACAATGAGCAGTTCTTC. Translation: CASSEGRGHSYNEQFF. V usage is TRBV6-1 and J usage is TRBJ2-1, with D possibly TRBD2 on 7 matching bases. This CDR3 comprises 16 residues. Trimming removed 3 bases from V and 0 bases from J, with 12 bases in between. Germline V lookup: CDR1 MNHNS, CDR2 SASEGT.

This clonotype was seen more than once but under ten times. The chain links TRBV12-3 or TRBV12-4 to TRBJ1-5, with 8 bases that match TRBD1. Losses at the gene ends were 7 bases for V and 3 bases for J; bases not matched to a gene: 14. The length of the CDR3 is 17 residues. The chain's CDR3 is CASTPWGVQGANQPQHF. In DNA, the CDR3 is TGTGCCAGCACCCCCTGGGGGGTTCAGGGGGCCAATCAGCCCCAGCATTTT.

The chain recombines TRBV5-1 with TRBJ2-7; D is ambiguous. The germline CDR1 and CDR2 sequences are SGHRS and YFSETQ. This CDR3 has 14 residues. The V end lost 4 bases, the J end lost 2 bases, and 13 bases lay between the germline ends. CDR3 sequence reads: CASSTVGPTYEQYF. CDR3 coding DNA: TGCGCCAGCAGCACGGTGGGTCCGACCTACGAGCAGTACTTC.

The chain uses TRBV7-9 and TRBJ2-2, with D possibly being TRBD2 (6 bases). Germline V gives CDR1 SEHNR, CDR2 FQNEAQ (reference sequence). Trimming shortened V by 5 bases and J by 4 bases, and 8 bases separated the two germline ends. The CDR3 sequence is 13 residues long. Written as DNA, the CDR3 is TGTGCCAGCAGCAGGGGAGGCACCGGGGAGCTGTTTTTT. Residues: CASSRGGTGELFF.

DNA of the CDR3: TGCGCCAGCAGCCAAGCTCCCGGGACACGGAGCACAGATACGCAGTATTTT. Encoded protein: CASSQAPGTRSTDTQYF. The gene calls are TRBV4-3 and TRBJ2-3, with D tentatively TRBD1 (6 bases). CDR3 length equals 17 residues. Germline loops: CDR1 LGHNA, CDR2 YSLEER. V lost 1 base and J 0 bases, leaving 14 bases between the germline ends.

In its sample, this clonotype was seen once. The chain links TRBV5-1 to TRBJ1-2, with a possible D match to TRBD1 (6 bases). The CDR3 totals 16 residues. V lost 0 bases, J lost 2 bases, and 14 bases lay in between. Germline V gene sequence: CDR1 SGHRS, CDR2 YFSETQ. The CDR3 is CASSLDPGGQNYGYTF. The CDR3 DNA sequence: TGCGCCAGCAGCTTGGATCCGGGGGGCCAAAACTATGGCTACACCTTC.

The V call is TRBV7-9, the J call TRBJ2-7; TRBD1 agrees at 9 bases. The CDR3 consists of 16 residues. Germline V gene data show CDR1 as SEHNR and CDR2 as FQNEAQ (reference sequence). Germline trimming cut 1 base from V and 6 bases from J; bases unmatched to any gene: 10. Written as DNA, the CDR3 is TGTGCCAGCAGCTTAGATCGCGAAGGGACAGGGAGCGAGCAGTACTTC. Amino acids: CASSLDREGTGSEQYF.

J is TRBJ2-1 and V is TRBV27; D may be TRBD2 (6 bases). From germline, CDR1 is MNHEY and CDR2 SMNVEV (reference sequence). The CDR3 runs to 13 residues. V was clipped by 9 bases and J by 5 bases, with 14 bases between them. The CDR3 sequence is CASGWAGNNEQFF. The CDR3, as DNA: TGTGCCAGTGGGTGGGCGGGGAACAATGAGCAGTTCTTC.

This clonotype has more than one count but fewer than ten. This sequence joins TRBV12-5 and TRBJ2-3, with 7 positions matching TRBD2. V dropped 7 bases and J dropped 1; count of bases not matched to a gene: 11. The CDR3 is made up of 16 amino acids. CDR1 and CDR2 from the germline V gene are LGHNT and FRNRAP. CDR3 coding DNA: TGTGCTAGTGCTGGCGGGAGCGAATTTGGCACAGATACGCAGTATTTT. It encodes CASAGGSEFGTDTQYF.

This clonotype was recorded a few times. This sequence joins TRBV29-1 and TRBJ2-7, with TRBD1 identical over 7 bases. The CDR3 spans 11 residues. V lost 4 bases, J lost 6 bases, and 3 bases stayed unmatched. CDR1 is SQVTM and CDR2 is ANQGSEA in the germline V gene. The CDR3 loop is CSVVTGTEQYF. CDR3 coding DNA: TGCAGCGTTGTGACAGGGACCGAGCAGTACTTC.

V is TRBV6-6 and J is TRBJ2-1; 8 positions match TRBD2. Germline V gene lookup returns CDR1 MNHNY and CDR2 SVGAGI (reference sequence). V gave up 6 bases and J gave up 7 bases; unmatched junction bases: 8. The CDR3 sequence is 14 residues long. The CDR3 spells CASSRGGLQNEQFF. CDR3 in DNA: TGTGCCAGCAGCCGGGGGGGCCTTCAGAATGAGCAGTTCTTC.

V is TRBV14 and J is TRBJ1-5, with a tentative D call TRBD1 (5 bases). The CDR3 consists of 14 residues. Trimming removed 4 bases at V and 5 bases at J, with 12 bases between. Germline CDR1 is SGHDN and CDR2 is FVKESK. The CDR3 loop is CASSPRGFDQPQHF. CDR3 DNA: TGTGCCAGCAGCCCTCGGGGCTTTGATCAGCCCCAGCATTTT.